A selection of T cell receptor beta chains follows, all from one sample in a study of regulatory T cells in long-lasting Graves disease. Each CDR3 protein gets one entry after TCRdb re-called the multiplex PCR reads with MiXCR. The table lists nearly 350,000 distinct CDR3 sequences, 15% to 20% of them singletons. The sequencing used peripheral blood mononuclear cells (PBMCs), collected when the disease was refractory, from a patient treated with antithyroid drugs. These receptors were collected from a female donor with Graves disease. Each CDR3 is given with its conserved first and last residue. A D gene is named only where the DNA matches it firmly. Clone size is not always given. Where it is, it says once, few, many or a class for expanded clones.

j_gene | d_gene | v_gene | abundance | CDR3nt | CDR3aa
TRBJ1-2 | . | TRBV2 | many | TGTGCCAGCAGAGTAGGGGCGGAAGGCTACACCTTC | CASRVGAEGYTF
TRBJ1-1 | . | TRBV5-1 | few | TGCGCCAGCAGCTTGTCGACGTTGAACACTGAAGCTTTCTTT | CASSLSTLNTEAFF
TRBJ1-1 | TRBD1 | TRBV29-1 | few | TGCAGCGGGGAAGCGACAGGGGGCGACACTGAAGCTTTCTTT | CSGEATGGDTEAFF
TRBJ2-5 | . | TRBV6-1 | many | TGTGCCAGCACCGGCCTGACACCGTACCAAGAGACCCAGTACTTC | CASTGLTPYQETQYF
TRBJ2-5 | TRBD1 | TRBV13 | many | TGTGCCAGCAGCTTCGCCCTGGGACGGACAGGGCCAGAGACCCAGTACTTC | CASSFALGRTGPETQYF
TRBJ1-1 | TRBD1 | TRBV12-3/TRBV12-4 | many | TGTGCCAGCAACTACCAGGGGGCGACGACTGAAGCTTTCTTT | CASNYQGATTEAFF
TRBJ1-2 | TRBD1 | TRBV9 | . | TGTGCCAGCAGCGTAGGGGACAGGGGGCTCTATGGCTACACCTTC | CASSVGDRGLYGYTF
TRBJ2-5 | TRBD1 | TRBV27 | few | TGTGCCAGCAGTTTCGGTCAGGGGGTCCAGTACTTC | CASSFGQGVQYF
TRBJ1-6 | . | TRBV6-2/TRBV6-3 | . | TGTGCCAGCAGCAATCCAGGGAGCTCCTATAATTCACCCCTCCACTTT | CASSNPGSSYNSPLHF
TRBJ2-7 | . | TRBV5-5 | few | TGTGCCAGCAGCTTCAAAGGGCGCGACTACGAGCAGTACTTC | CASSFKGRDYEQYF
TRBJ1-1 | . | TRBV30 | many | TGTGCCTGGAGTGTACGTTTGAACACTGAAGCTTTCTTT | CAWSVRLNTEAFF
TRBJ1-1 | . | TRBV20-1 | . | TGCAGTGCTCAAAAATTAGACCGGGCCTTGAACACTGAAGCTTTCTTT | CSAQKLDRALNTEAFF
TRBJ2-5 | TRBD2 | TRBV7-9 | . | TGTGCCAGCAGCCAGCTGGCGGGAGGGCCCGGAGAGACCCAGTACTTC | CASSQLAGGPGETQYF
TRBJ2-7 | TRBD1 | TRBV11-3 | many | TGTGCCAGCAGCAGCACCGGGACAGGGGGCGAGCAGTACTTC | CASSSTGTGGEQYF
TRBJ1-1 | . | TRBV7-2 | . | TGTGCCAGCAGCTTCCGGGGACAGAACACTGAAGCTTTCTTT | CASSFRGQNTEAFF
TRBJ2-5 | TRBD2 | TRBV4-2 | many | TGTGCCAGCAGCCAAGACCCGACTAGCGCGTACCAAGAGACCCAGTACTTC | CASSQDPTSAYQETQYF
TRBJ1-6 | . | TRBV20-1 | many | TGCAGTGTCAGAGATGGGGTAGGGGGTAATTCACCCCTCCACTTT | CSVRDGVGGNSPLHF
TRBJ2-1 | TRBD2 | TRBV27 | . | TGTGCCAGCAGTTTAAAGGGACTAGGGAATGAGCAGTTCTTC | CASSLKGLGNEQFF
TRBJ2-7 | . | TRBV10-2 | . | TGCGCCAGCAGTGACGGGGGGCGTCTACCCTACGAGCAGTACTTC | CASSDGGRLPYEQYF
TRBJ1-1 | . | TRBV2 | . | TGTGCCAGCACCCCAACTCAGGAGAACACTGAAGCTTTCTTT | CASTPTQENTEAFF
TRBJ2-5 | TRBD2 | TRBV2 | many | TGTGCCAGCATCCATCTCGGGTGGGCGGGAGCGAACCAAGAGACCCAGTACTTC | CASIHLGWAGANQETQYF
TRBJ2-6 | . | TRBV11-2 | few | TGTGCCAGCACCCGCCTCTCTGGGGCCAACGTCCTGACTTTC | CASTRLSGANVLTF
TRBJ1-1 | TRBD1 | TRBV6-2/TRBV6-3 | many | TGTGCCAGCAGTTACTCCAACAGGGGTCTATACACTGAAGCTTTCTTT | CASSYSNRGLYTEAFF
TRBJ1-4 | TRBD1 | TRBV6-1 | . | TGTGCCAGCAAACAGGGGGCAGGTGAAAAACTGTTTTTT | CASKQGAGEKLFF
TRBJ2-7 | TRBD2 | TRBV5-1 | once | TGCGCCAGCAGCTCCCCCGGGACTACCCGCAACGAGCAGTACTTC | CASSSPGTTRNEQYF
TRBJ1-1 | . | TRBV6-1 | many | TGTGCCAGCAAATCAGGGTTGGGCACTGAAGCTTTCTTT | CASKSGLGTEAFF
TRBJ2-7 | . | TRBV9 | . | TGTGCCAGCAGCGTAACGGGGGTTGAATATTACGAGCAGTACTTC | CASSVTGVEYYEQYF
TRBJ1-1 | . | TRBV15 | many | TGTGCCACCAGCAGGAACCCGACAGCTATGAACACTGAAGCTTTCTTT | CATSRNPTAMNTEAFF
TRBJ2-5 | TRBD1 | TRBV5-1 | . | TGCGCCAGCAGCCCAATGCCGGGGACAGGGGCAGAGACCCAGTACTTC | CASSPMPGTGAETQYF
TRBJ1-6 | . | TRBV20-1 | . | TGCAGTGCTAGAGAGAGGGTCCAAACCCGGAATTCACCCCTCCACTTT | CSARERVQTRNSPLHF
TRBJ2-6 | . | TRBV19 | . | TGTGCCAGTAGTATTTTACCCGGAGGGGCCAACGTCCTGACTTTC | CASSILPGGANVLTF
TRBJ2-1 | TRBD2 | TRBV7-8 | few | TGTGCCAGCAGCTTAGGACGTCTAGCGGGAGGGCAGAATGAGCAGTTCTTC | CASSLGRLAGGQNEQFF
TRBJ1-5 | . | TRBV2 | many | TGTGCCAGTAGCCGGGGGACTAGCAATCAGCCCCAGCATTTT | CASSRGTSNQPQHF
TRBJ2-7 | . | TRBV2 | . | TGTGCCAGCAATAGGTACGTCCCGGCCTACGAGCAGTACTTC | CASNRYVPAYEQYF
TRBJ2-3 | . | TRBV24-1 | . | TGTGCCACCAGTGATGCGGGACAACGCACAGATACGCAGTATTTT | CATSDAGQRTDTQYF
TRBJ1-5 | . | TRBV6-2/TRBV6-3 | few | TGTGCCAGCAGTGAAGGAGGGGCAGGCCAGCCCCAGCATTTT | CASSEGGAGQPQHF
TRBJ1-2 | . | TRBV6-5 | many | TGTGCCAGCAGTTTCGGCAGAACCTATGGCTACACCTTC | CASSFGRTYGYTF
TRBJ2-7 | . | TRBV29-1 | few | TGCAGCGTTGGGGTCGAAGGGATGATCTACGAGCAGTACTTC | CSVGVEGMIYEQYF
TRBJ1-5 | . | TRBV12-3/TRBV12-4 | many | TGTGCCAGCAGACCACCCCCAGGGGGCAATCAGCCCCAGCATTTT | CASRPPPGGNQPQHF
TRBJ2-5 | . | TRBV29-1 | many | TGCAGCGTTGGCCGGGACGCCGGGGAGACCCAGTACTTC | CSVGRDAGETQYF
TRBJ2-7 | TRBD1 | TRBV5-1 | . | TGCGCCAGCAGCTTCCGACAGGGGACCTACGAGCAGTACTTC | CASSFRQGTYEQYF
TRBJ2-7 | . | TRBV6-2/TRBV6-3 | few | TGTGCCAGCAGTGCAGCAGGGTCCCCAGCCTACGAGCAGTACTTC | CASSAAGSPAYEQYF
TRBJ2-4 | . | TRBV28 | many | TGTGCCAGCTGTAGGGGCCGAAGGTGGGGTGGCAAAAACATTCAGTACTTC | CASCRGRRWGGKNIQYF
TRBJ1-6 | . | TRBV11-2 | . | TGTGCCAGCAGAAATCCGGGACTCCGTAATTCACCCCTCCACTTT | CASRNPGLRNSPLHF
TRBJ1-4 | . | TRBV5-1 | few | TGCGCCAGCAGCTTGGCCAGTCAGGCAACTAATGAAAAACTGTTTTTT | CASSLASQATNEKLFF
TRBJ1-6 | . | TRBV27 | . | TGTGCCAGCAGTTTAAGTGGGGGGTCCAATAATTCACCCCTCCACTTT | CASSLSGGSNNSPLHF